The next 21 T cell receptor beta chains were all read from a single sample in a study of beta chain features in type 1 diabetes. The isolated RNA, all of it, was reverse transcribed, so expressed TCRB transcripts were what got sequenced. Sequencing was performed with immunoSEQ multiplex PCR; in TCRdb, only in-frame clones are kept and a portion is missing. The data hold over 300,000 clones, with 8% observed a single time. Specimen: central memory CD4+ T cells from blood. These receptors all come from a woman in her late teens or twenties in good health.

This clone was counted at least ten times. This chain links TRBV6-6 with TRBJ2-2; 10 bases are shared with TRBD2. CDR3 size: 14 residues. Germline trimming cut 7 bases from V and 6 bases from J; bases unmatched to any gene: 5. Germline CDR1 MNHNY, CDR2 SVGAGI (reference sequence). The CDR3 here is CASNSGRHSGELFF. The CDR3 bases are TGTGCCAGCAATAGCGGGAGGCATTCCGGGGAGCTGTTTTTT.

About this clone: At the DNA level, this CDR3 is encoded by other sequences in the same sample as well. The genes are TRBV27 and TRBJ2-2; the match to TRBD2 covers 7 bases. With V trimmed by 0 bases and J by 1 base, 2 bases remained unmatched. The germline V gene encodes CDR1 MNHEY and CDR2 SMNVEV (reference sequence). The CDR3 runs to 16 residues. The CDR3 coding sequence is TGTGCCAGCAGTTTATCCCCTAGCGGGAACACCGGGGAGCTGTTTTTT. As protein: CASSLSPSGNTGELFF.

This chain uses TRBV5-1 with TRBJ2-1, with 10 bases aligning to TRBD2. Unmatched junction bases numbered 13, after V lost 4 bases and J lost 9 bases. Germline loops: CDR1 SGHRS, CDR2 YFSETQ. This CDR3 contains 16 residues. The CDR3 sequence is CASSRDLAGVAGEQFF. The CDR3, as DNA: TGCGCCAGCAGCCGCGACCTAGCGGGAGTAGCTGGTGAGCAGTTCTTC.

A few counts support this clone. The DNA for the CDR3 is TGTGCCAGCACCCTTAGCGGGAGTGAAAAAAGATACGAGCAGTACTTC. It yields the protein CASTLSGSEKRYEQYF. This chain uses TRBV7-2 with TRBJ2-7; TRBD2 matches at 9 bases. CDR3 length equals 16 residues. Germline V gene lookup returns CDR1 SGHTA and CDR2 FQGNSA. Losses at the gene ends were 7 bases for V and 4 bases for J; bases not matched to a gene: 14.

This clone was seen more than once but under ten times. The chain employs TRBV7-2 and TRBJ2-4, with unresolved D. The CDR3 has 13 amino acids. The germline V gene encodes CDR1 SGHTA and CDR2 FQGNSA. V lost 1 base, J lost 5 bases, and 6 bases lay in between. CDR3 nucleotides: TGTGCCAGCAGCTTAGAGCCACAAAACATTCAGTACTTC. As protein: CASSLEPQNIQYF. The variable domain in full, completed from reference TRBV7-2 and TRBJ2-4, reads GAGVSQSPSNKVTEKGKDVELRCDPISGHTALYWYRQSLGQGLEFLIYFQGNSAPDKSGLPSDRFSAERTGGSVSTLTIQRTQQEDSAVYLCASSLEPQNIQYFGAGTRLSVL.

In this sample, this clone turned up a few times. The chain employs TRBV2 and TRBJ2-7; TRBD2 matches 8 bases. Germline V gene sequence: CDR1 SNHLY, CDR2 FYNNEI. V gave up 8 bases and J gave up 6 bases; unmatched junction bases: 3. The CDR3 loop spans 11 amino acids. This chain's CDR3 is CASYSGIEQYF. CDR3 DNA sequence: TGTGCCAGCTATAGCGGGATCGAGCAGTACTTC.

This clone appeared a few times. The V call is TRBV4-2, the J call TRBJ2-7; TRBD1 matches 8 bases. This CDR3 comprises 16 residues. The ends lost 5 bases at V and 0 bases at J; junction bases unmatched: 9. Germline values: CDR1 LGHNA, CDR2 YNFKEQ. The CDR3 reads CASSLGSTGGSYEQYF. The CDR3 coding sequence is TGTGCCAGCAGCTTGGGTTCCACAGGGGGCTCCTACGAGCAGTACTTC.

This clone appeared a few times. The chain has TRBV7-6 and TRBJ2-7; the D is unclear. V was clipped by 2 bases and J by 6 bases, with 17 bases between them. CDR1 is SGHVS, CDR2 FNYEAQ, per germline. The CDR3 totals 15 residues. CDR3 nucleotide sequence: TGTGCCAGCAGCTTAATGAGGCTCGCAGAGAGCGAGCAGTACTTC. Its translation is CASSLMRLAESEQYF.

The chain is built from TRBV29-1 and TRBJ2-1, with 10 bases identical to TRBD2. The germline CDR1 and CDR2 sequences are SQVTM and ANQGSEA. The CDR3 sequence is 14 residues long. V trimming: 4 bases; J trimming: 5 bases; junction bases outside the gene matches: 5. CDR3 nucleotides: TGCAGCGTTGTAAGGCTAGCGGGGGACAATGAGCAGTTCTTC. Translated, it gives CSVVRLAGDNEQFF.

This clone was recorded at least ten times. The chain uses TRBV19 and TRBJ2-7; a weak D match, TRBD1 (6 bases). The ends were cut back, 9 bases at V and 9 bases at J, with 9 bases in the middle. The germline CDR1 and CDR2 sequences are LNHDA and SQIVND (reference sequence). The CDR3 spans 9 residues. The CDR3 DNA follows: TGTGCCAGAGCAGGGGTGCAGTACTTC. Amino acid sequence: CARAGVQYF.

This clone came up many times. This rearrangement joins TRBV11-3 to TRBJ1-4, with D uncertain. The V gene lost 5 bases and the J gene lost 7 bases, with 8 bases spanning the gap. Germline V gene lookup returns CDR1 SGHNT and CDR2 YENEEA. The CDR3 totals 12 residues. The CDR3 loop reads CASSLGSEKLFF. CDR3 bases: TGTGCCAGCAGCCTAGGGTCTGAAAAACTGTTTTTT. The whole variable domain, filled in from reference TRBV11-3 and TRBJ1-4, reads EAGVVQSPRYKIIEKKQPVAFWCNPISGHNTLYWYLQNLGQGPELLIRYENEEAVDDSQLPKDRFSAERLKGVDSTLKIQPAELGDSAVYLCASSLGSEKLFFGSGTQLSVL.

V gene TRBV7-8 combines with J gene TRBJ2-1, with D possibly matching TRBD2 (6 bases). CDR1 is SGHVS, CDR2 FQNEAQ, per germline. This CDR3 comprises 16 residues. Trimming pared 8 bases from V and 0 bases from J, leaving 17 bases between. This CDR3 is CASCSSAASSYNEQFF. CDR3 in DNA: TGTGCCAGCTGTTCTAGCGCCGCTAGCTCCTACAATGAGCAGTTCTTC.

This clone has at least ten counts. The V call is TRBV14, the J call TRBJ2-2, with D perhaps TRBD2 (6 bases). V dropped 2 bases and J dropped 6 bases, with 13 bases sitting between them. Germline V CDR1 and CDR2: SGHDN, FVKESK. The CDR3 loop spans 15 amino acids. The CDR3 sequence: CASSQLRLVPGELFF. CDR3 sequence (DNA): TGTGCCAGCAGCCAACTGAGACTAGTTCCCGGGGAGCTGTTTTTT.

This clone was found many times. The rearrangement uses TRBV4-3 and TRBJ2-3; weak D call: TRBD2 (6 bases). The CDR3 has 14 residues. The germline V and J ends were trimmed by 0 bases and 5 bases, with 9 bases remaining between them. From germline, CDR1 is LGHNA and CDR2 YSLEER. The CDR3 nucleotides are TGCGCCAGCAGCCAAGATGGGCGGGGAGATACGCAGTATTTT. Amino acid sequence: CASSQDGRGDTQYF.

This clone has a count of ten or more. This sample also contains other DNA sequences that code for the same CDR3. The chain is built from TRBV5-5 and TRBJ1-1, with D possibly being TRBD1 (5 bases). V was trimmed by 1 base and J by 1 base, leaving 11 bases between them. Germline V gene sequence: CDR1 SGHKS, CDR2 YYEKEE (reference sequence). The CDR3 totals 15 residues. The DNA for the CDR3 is TGTGCCAGCAGCTTGTTAGGGACGGGGAACACTGAAGCTTTCTTT. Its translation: CASSLLGTGNTEAFF. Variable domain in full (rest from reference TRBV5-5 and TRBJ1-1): DAGVTQSPTHLIKTRGQQVTLRCSPISGHKSVSWYQQVLGQGPQFIFQYYEKEERGRGNFPDRFSARQFPNYSSELNVNALLLGDSALYLCASSLLGTGNTEAFFGQGTRLTVV.

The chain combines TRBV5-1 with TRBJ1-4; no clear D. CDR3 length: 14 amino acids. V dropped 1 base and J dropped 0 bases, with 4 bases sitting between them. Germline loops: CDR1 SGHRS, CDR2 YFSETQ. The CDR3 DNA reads TGCGCCAGCAGCTTGCTCTCAACTAATGAAAAACTGTTTTTT. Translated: CASSLLSTNEKLFF.

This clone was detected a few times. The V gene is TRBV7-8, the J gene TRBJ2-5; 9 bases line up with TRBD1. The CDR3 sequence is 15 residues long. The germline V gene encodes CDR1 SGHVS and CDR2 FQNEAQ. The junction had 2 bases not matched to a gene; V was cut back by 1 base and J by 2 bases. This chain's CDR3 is CASSLDGTGQETQYF. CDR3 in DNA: TGTGCCAGCAGCTTAGATGGGACAGGGCAAGAGACCCAGTACTTC.

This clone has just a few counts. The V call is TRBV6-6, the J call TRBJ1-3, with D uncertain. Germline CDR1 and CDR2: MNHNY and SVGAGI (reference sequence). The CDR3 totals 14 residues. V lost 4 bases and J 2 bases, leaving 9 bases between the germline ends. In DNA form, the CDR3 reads TGTGCCAGCAGTTTCGGACGAGCTGGAAACACCATATATTTT. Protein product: CASSFGRAGNTIYF.

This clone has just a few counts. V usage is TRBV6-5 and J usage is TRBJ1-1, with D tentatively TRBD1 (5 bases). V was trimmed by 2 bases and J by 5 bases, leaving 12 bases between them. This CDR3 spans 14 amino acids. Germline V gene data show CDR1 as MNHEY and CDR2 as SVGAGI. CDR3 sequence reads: CASSYGNWGTEAFF. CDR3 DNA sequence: TGTGCCAGCAGTTACGGGAACTGGGGGACTGAAGCTTTCTTT.

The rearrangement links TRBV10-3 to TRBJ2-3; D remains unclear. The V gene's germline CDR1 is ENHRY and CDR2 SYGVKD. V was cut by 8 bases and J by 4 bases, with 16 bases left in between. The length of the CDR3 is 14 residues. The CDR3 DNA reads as TGTGCCATCTCCGTGGCGGCTAACTCAGATACGCAGTATTTT. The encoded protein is CAISVAANSDTQYF.

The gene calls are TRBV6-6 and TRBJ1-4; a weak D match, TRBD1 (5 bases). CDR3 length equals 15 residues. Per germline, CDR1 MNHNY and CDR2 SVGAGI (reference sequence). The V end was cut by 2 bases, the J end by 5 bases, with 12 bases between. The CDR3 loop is CASSYLTGDNEKLFF. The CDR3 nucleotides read TGTGCCAGCAGTTACCTAACAGGAGACAATGAAAAACTGTTTTTT.